This T cell receptor beta chain was sequenced during a study of T cell changes during pregnancy in multiple sclerosis (dated by TCRdb to about 2019). About the investigation overall: In women with multiple sclerosis, the researchers looked at how the T cell repertoire shifted as pregnancy progressed.

Points on this clone: No antigen is known for it. No quality values exist for individual bases; no much larger clone is one base distant.

Library preparation was by the immunoSEQ multiplex PCR assay. What TCRdb holds here is the immuneACCESS table cut down to in-frame rearrangements. Part of the clones is not present; checked against another copy, under half of the missing clones reflect an unresolved V gene, and the others are unexplained. This sample holds 42,000 or so clones; around 93% were observed only once. Roughly 8.1% of the sample is taken by the ten largest. This sequence was found in a female donor with multiple sclerosis, enrolled in a pregnancy study. Sample: CD8+ T cells from peripheral blood mononuclear cells, taken in the third trimester of pregnancy.

Here the CDR3 is given as CASSWTSGSHNEQFF. The DNA sequence follows: TGTGCCAGCAGTTGGACTAGCGGGAGCCACAATGAGCAGTTCTTC. Recombination joined TRBV6-5 with TRBJ2-1; the junction holds 13 bases that match TRBD2. V is cut back by 4 bases and J by 5 bases, with 2 bases in the junction unmatched. As encoded in the germline V gene, CDR1 is MNHEY while CDR2 is SVGAGI. Its CDR3 holds 15 amino acids, cysteine through phenylalanine. Only CDR3 DNA is held: 45 bases, read in frame from base 1.